The 5 T cell receptor beta chains in this list originate from one sample, sequenced in a study of blood T cell repertoires in COVID-19. The repertoire was sequenced with immunoSEQ multiplex PCR; TCRdb's copy has only in-frame clones and lacks some. The sample lists 230,000 or so clones; about 83% were seen once. The sample comprised peripheral blood. The receptor source for this set is a man aged 40-49 years with active or convalescent COVID-19.

V and J are TRBV6-2 or TRBV6-3 and TRBJ1-4; D is perhaps TRBD1 (5 bases). V lost 0 bases and J 4 bases, leaving 12 bases between the germline ends. Per the germline V gene, CDR1 is MNHEY and CDR2 is SVGEGT. The CDR3 consists of 16 residues. CDR3 protein: CASSYSITGDNEKLFF. The CDR3 DNA sequence: TGTGCCAGCAGTTACTCTATCACAGGAGATAATGAAAAACTGTTTTTT.

The V call is TRBV4-2, the J call TRBJ2-3; maybe TRBD2 (6 bases). Trimming left V 0 bases short and J 8 bases short, with 18 bases between. Per the germline V gene, CDR1 is LGHNA and CDR2 is YNFKEQ. This CDR3 comprises 16 residues. The CDR3 nucleotides are TGTGCCAGCAGCCAAGATCGAGGGAAAGGGGAGGCTACGCAGTATTTT. Protein sequence: CASSQDRGKGEATQYF.

This clone appeared a single time. The V call is TRBV5-1, the J call TRBJ1-1, with D unresolved. CDR3 length equals 16 residues. Trimming removed 0 bases at V and 4 bases at J, with 16 bases between. CDR1 is SGHRS and CDR2 is YFSETQ in the germline V gene. The CDR3 nucleotides read TGCGCCAGCAGCTTGGGAGGTGACTGGGTGGGCACTGAAGCTTTCTTT. This translates into CASSLGGDWVGTEAFF.

The chain recombines TRBV24-1 with TRBJ2-5, with 9 bases fitting TRBD1. After removal of 1 base from V and 5 bases from J, the junction contained 10 bases not matched to a gene. The CDR3 covers 17 residues. CDR1 KGHDR and CDR2 SFDVKD come from the germline V gene. CDR3 loop: CATSDFAQGARWETQYF. The CDR3 nucleotides read TGTGCCACCAGTGATTTCGCACAGGGGGCGCGTTGGGAGACCCAGTACTTC.

The rearrangement links TRBV5-5 to TRBJ1-1; D uncertain. Trimming stripped 3 bases from V and 5 bases from J, with 17 bases between. This CDR3 has 15 amino acids. Germline assignment: CDR1 SGHKS and CDR2 YYEKEE (reference sequence). The CDR3 loop is CASSWKTREVTEAFF. In nucleotides, the CDR3 is TGTGCCAGCAGCTGGAAGACACGGGAGGTAACTGAAGCTTTCTTT. Together with reference TRBV5-5 and TRBJ1-1, the CDR3 gives the full variable domain: DAGVTQSPTHLIKTRGQQVTLRCSPISGHKSVSWYQQVLGQGPQFIFQYYEKEERGRGNFPDRFSARQFPNYSSELNVNALLLGDSALYLCASSWKTREVTEAFFGQGTRLTVV.